These 15 T cell receptor beta chains share one sample of origin, sequenced in a study of cytomegalovirus exposure and HLA in healthy donors. PCR employed 60 Vbeta and 13 Jbeta primers. Repertoires were generated with immunoSEQ multiplex PCR, while TCRdb's copy carries only in-frame clones and drops some. The repertoire holds more than 95,000 clones, with around 72% as singletons. Sequencing used PBMCs. Receptor source: a man aged 25 to 45 in good health and CMV-seronegative.

V usage is TRBV7-6 and J usage is TRBJ2-5; 7 bases fit TRBD1. With the DNA end fitting TRBJ2-7 better, the J assignment may be wrong. Germline-derived CDR1 and CDR2 are SGHVS and FNYEAQ. The CDR3 runs to 15 residues. This chain's CDR3 is CASSGTQGHTLEQYF. For the CDR3, the DNA is TGTGCCAGCAGCGGGACACAGGGGCACACCCTCGAGCAGTACTTC.

The V and J genes are TRBV28 and TRBJ2-3; D ambiguous. The germline V gene encodes CDR1 MDHEN and CDR2 SYDVKM. The CDR3 runs to 16 residues. Trimming left V 4 bases short and J 0 bases short, with 14 bases between. CDR3 in DNA: TGTGCCAGCAGTTCCTCCTCCCTCTTTAGCACAGATACGCAGTATTTT. Protein: CASSSSSLFSTDTQYF.

The chain is built from TRBV19 and TRBJ1-2; 8 positions agree with TRBD1. Germline loops: CDR1 LNHDA, CDR2 SQIVND (reference sequence). The ends lost 5 bases at V and 3 bases at J; junction bases unmatched: 8. CDR3 length equals 15 residues. DNA for the CDR3: TGTGCCAGTAGTGTCCCAGGGGGCGAGCACTATGGCTACACCTTC. Its translation is CASSVPGGEHYGYTF.

There are a few counts of this clone. CDR3 in amino acids: CASSESFAGDEQYF. CDR3 DNA sequence: TGTGCCAGCAGTGAAAGCTTCGCGGGAGACGAGCAGTACTTC. The rearrangement joins TRBV2 to TRBJ2-7; 7 bases align to TRBD2. V dropped 2 bases and J dropped 5; count of bases not matched to a gene: 6. Germline assignment: CDR1 SNHLY and CDR2 FYNNEI. The CDR3 is 14 amino acids.

The V gene is TRBV7-2, the J gene TRBJ1-5, with TRBD1 as a possible D gene (5 bases). CDR1 and CDR2 from the germline V gene are SGHTA and FQGNSA. Trimming shortened V by 1 base and J by 7 bases, and 8 bases separated the two germline ends. The CDR3 contains 13 residues. CDR3 bases: TGTGCCAGCAGCTTAGACAGGAAACAGCCCCAGCATTTT. Protein sequence: CASSLDRKQPQHF.

The rearrangement links TRBV4-3 to TRBJ2-3, with TRBD2 matching 7 bases. With V trimmed by 3 bases and J by 6 bases, 21 bases remained unmatched. CDR3 size: 19 residues. Germline assignment: CDR1 LGHNA and CDR2 YSLEER. The CDR3 DNA sequence: TGCGCCAGCAGCCATTCGTCCGCCCGGGACTACAGTCCTTCCGATACGCAGTATTTT. It encodes CASSHSSARDYSPSDTQYF.

The chain joins TRBV9 to TRBJ1-6, with D perhaps TRBD1 (5 bases). V lost 6 bases to trimming and J lost 0 bases, with 10 bases between them. The germline gives CDR1 SGDLS, CDR2 YYNGEE. CDR3 length equals 15 residues. CDR3 amino acids: CASTRGDSYNSPLHF. The CDR3 nucleotides read TGTGCCAGCACCCGGGGGGACTCCTATAATTCACCCCTCCACTTT.

The chain is built from TRBV19 and TRBJ1-5, with D tentatively TRBD1 (6 bases). Germline V gene lookup returns CDR1 LNHDA and CDR2 SQIVND (reference sequence). V was clipped by 3 bases and J by 2 bases, with 23 bases between them. CDR3 size: 19 residues. The CDR3, as DNA: TGTGCCAGTAGTATTAGGCCAGGGGTGGGGTTCAGTGGCAATCAGCCCCAGCATTTT. Amino acids: CASSIRPGVGFSGNQPQHF.

V usage is TRBV5-1 and J usage is TRBJ1-2; the match to TRBD1 covers 9 bases. This CDR3 spans 16 amino acids. Germline trimming cut 0 bases from V and 4 bases from J; bases unmatched to any gene: 7. Looked up from germline, CDR1 is SGHRS and CDR2 is YFSETQ. CDR3 sequence: CASSLGATGGFYGYTF. CDR3 in DNA: TGCGCCAGCAGCTTGGGTGCGACAGGGGGATTCTATGGCTACACCTTC. The full variable domain, in which reference TRBV5-1 and TRBJ1-2 provide the parts outside the CDR3, is KAGVTQTPRYLIKTRGQQVTLSCSPISGHRSVSWYQQTPGQGLQFLFEYFSETQRNKGNFPGRFSGRQFSNSRSEMNVSTLELGDSALYLCASSLGATGGFYGYTFGSGTRLTVV.

V is TRBV6-1 and J is TRBJ1-5; 7 bases agree with TRBD1. V gave up 7 bases and J gave up 5 bases; unmatched junction bases: 11. The CDR3 contains 15 residues. Germline V gene data show CDR1 as MNHNS and CDR2 as SASEGT. CDR3 bases: TGTGCCAGCAAAGAGACAGGGTCGTCCCATCAGCCCCAGCATTTT. Translating gives CASKETGSSHQPQHF.

This clone occurred a few times. V and J are TRBV7-8 and TRBJ1-5; D call uncertain. The CDR3 consists of 16 residues. Germline V gene lookup returns CDR1 SGHVS and CDR2 FQNEAQ. Deletions cut 1 base from V and 1 base from J, with 11 bases between. In DNA, the CDR3 is TGTGCCAGCAGCTTAGGGCGGGTTTCGAGCAATCAGCCCCAGCATTTT. Encoded protein: CASSLGRVSSNQPQHF.

This chain connects TRBV5-1 to TRBJ2-7; D is possibly TRBD1 (5 bases). In germline, CDR1 is SGHRS, CDR2 YFSETQ. The ends were cut back, 0 bases at V and 6 bases at J, with 7 bases in the middle. The CDR3 loop spans 12 amino acids. In nucleotides, the CDR3 is TGCGCCAGCAGCTTGGGGGGCGGCGAGCAGTACTTC. It yields the protein CASSLGGGEQYF. Full variable domain (missing parts from reference TRBV5-1 and TRBJ2-7): KAGVTQTPRYLIKTRGQQVTLSCSPISGHRSVSWYQQTPGQGLQFLFEYFSETQRNKGNFPGRFSGRQFSNSRSEMNVSTLELGDSALYLCASSLGGGEQYFGPGTRLTVT.

This sequence joins TRBV2 and TRBJ1-2, with D hard to call. Germline CDR1 SNHLY, CDR2 FYNNEI. CDR3 length: 12 amino acids. Trimming pared 6 bases from V and 6 bases from J, leaving 11 bases between. CDR3 sequence reads: CASRRTTNGYTF. DNA of the CDR3: TGTGCCAGCAGAAGGACGACTAATGGCTACACCTTC.

The chain employs TRBV5-1 and TRBJ1-4; D unclear. Germline CDR1 reads SGHRS; CDR2 reads YFSETQ. The V and J ends lost 4 bases and 7 bases respectively, with 14 bases between them. This CDR3 spans 14 amino acids. The DNA of the CDR3 is TGCGCCAGCAGCCTCCTCGCGGGGAGTGAAAAACTGTTTTTT. Amino acids: CASSLLAGSEKLFF.

CDR3 region: CAWSATSPGRGGGEQFF. CDR3 in DNA: TGTGCCTGGAGTGCGACCAGTCCTGGGCGGGGGGGCGGTGAGCAGTTCTTC. The rearrangement uses TRBV30 and TRBJ2-1, with 9 nucleotides matching TRBD2. From germline, CDR1 is GTSNPN and CDR2 SVGIG (reference sequence). Trimming took 1 base from V and 9 from J; bases not matched to a gene: 16. The CDR3 spans 17 residues.